This entry features one TCR beta chain sequence. Its antigen is unidentified. The sample comes from a study of post-analysis software for immune sequencing data. General study points: Controls' normalized Chao1 diversity significantly exceeded that of multiple sclerosis patients. In patients, TRBV5-6, TRBV5-1 and TRBV20-1 belonged to about five TRBV segments found more frequently than in controls.

TCR beta libraries were prepared from cDNA with unique molecular identifiers. TCRdb reanalysed the PCR reads using MiXCR and keeps one entry per CDR3 protein. The sample lists 820,000 or so distinct CDR3 sequences; 53% were seen once. The germline CDR1 and CDR2 sequences are SEHNR and FQNEAQ (reference sequence). There are 12 residues in the CDR3. With 5 bases removed from V and 11 bases from J, the gap between germline ends came to 15 bases. Sequences were obtained from blood. The rearrangement uses TRBV7-9 and TRBJ2-5; possibly TRBD2 for D (5 bases). The sequence derives from a girl aged 10 to 17 with multiple sclerosis. In DNA form, the CDR3 reads TGTGCCAGCAGCCCCACTAGTAATGAGCAGTACTTC. Translated: CASSPTSNEQYF.